The 16 T cell receptor beta chains in this list originate from one sample, sequenced in a study of CD8 T cells in Susac syndrome. Random hexamers were used to reverse transcribe an amount of about 0.45 to 1 ug RNA. TCRdb reprocessed the immunoSEQ multiplex PCR reads with MiXCR, giving one entry per CDR3 protein. Among roughly 50,000 distinct CDR3 sequences listed, 80% to 95% were seen once. Sequencing used CD8+ T cells from PBMCs. The receptors were sampled from a human donor in good health.

The V gene is TRBV15, the J gene TRBJ2-2, with D perhaps TRBD1 (5 bases). The CDR3 spans 14 residues. Per germline, CDR1 LNHNV and CDR2 YYDKDF (reference sequence). V shed 0 bases and J shed 6 bases, with 8 bases lying between them. This CDR3 is CATSRDQGSGELFF. CDR3 nucleotides: TGTGCCACCAGCAGAGACCAGGGTTCCGGGGAGCTGTTTTTT.

J is TRBJ2-7 and V is TRBV2, with 9 bases matching TRBD1. Per germline, CDR1 SNHLY and CDR2 FYNNEI. This CDR3 has 13 amino acids. Germline trimming cut 6 bases from V and 3 bases from J; bases unmatched to any gene: 3. CDR3 sequence: CASRGQGHYEQYF. The CDR3 nucleotides are TGTGCCAGCAGGGGACAGGGCCACTACGAGCAGTACTTC.

The chain is built from TRBV4-1 and TRBJ2-1; possibly TRBD2 for D (5 bases). The CDR3 sequence is 13 residues long. Deletions cut 4 bases from V and 3 bases from J, with 7 bases between. CDR1 and CDR2 from the germline V gene are MGHRA and YSYEKL. The chain's CDR3 is CASSPAGYNEQFF. CDR3 nucleotides: TGCGCCAGCAGCCCCGCGGGCTACAATGAGCAGTTCTTC.

This chain uses TRBV6-5 with TRBJ1-1, with a possible D match to TRBD1 (6 bases). In germline, CDR1 is MNHEY, CDR2 SVGAGI. Trimming stripped 7 bases from V and 2 bases from J, with 11 bases between. CDR3 size: 13 residues. The CDR3 loop reads CASTSGTNTEAFF. The CDR3 DNA reads as TGTGCCAGCACCTCCGGGACAAACACTGAAGCTTTCTTT.

The rearrangement uses TRBV19 and TRBJ2-3; 11 nucleotides line up with TRBD2. Germline CDR1 LNHDA, CDR2 SQIVND (reference sequence). V trimming: 1 base; J trimming: 2 bases; junction bases outside the gene matches: 5. The CDR3 consists of 17 residues. CDR3: CASSIVASGRTTDTQYF. CDR3 bases: TGTGCCAGTAGTATAGTGGCTAGCGGGAGGACCACAGATACGCAGTATTTT.

The V gene is TRBV29-1, the J gene TRBJ2-3; D is possibly TRBD1 (6 bases). The CDR3 length is 17 residues. Germline V gene sequence: CDR1 SQVTM, CDR2 ANQGSEA. The V end was cut by 3 bases, the J end by 4 bases, with 23 bases between. The CDR3 loop reads CSVDLMRDTRTPDTQYF. DNA of the CDR3: TGCAGCGTTGATTTAATGAGGGACACTAGAACGCCAGATACGCAGTATTTT.

The chain combines TRBV7-2 with TRBJ2-5, with TRBD1 identical over 9 bases. The V gene end was trimmed by 4 bases and the J gene end by 0 bases; junction bases not matched to a gene: 6. Germline lookup yields CDR1 SGHTA and CDR2 FQGNSA. The CDR3 runs 16 residues. The CDR3 reads CASSSGDRAYQETQYF. The CDR3 DNA reads as TGTGCCAGCAGCTCAGGGGACAGGGCATACCAAGAGACCCAGTACTTC.

The chain couples TRBV27 to TRBJ1-2; D ambiguous. Deletions cut 2 bases from V and 9 bases from J, with 19 bases between. CDR3 length: 15 amino acids. Germline CDR1 MNHEY, CDR2 SMNVEV (reference sequence). The CDR3 sequence is CASSLMAAAYYSYTF. The CDR3 region has the DNA TGTGCCAGCAGTTTAATGGCGGCCGCCTATTATAGCTACACCTTC.

The rearrangement uses TRBV9 and TRBJ2-7; the D call may be TRBD1 or TRBD2 (5 bases each). The CDR3 totals 14 residues. Germline assignment: CDR1 SGDLS and CDR2 YYNGEE. Trimming cost V 0 bases and J 2 bases, with 9 bases left between them. CDR3 protein: CASSVAVGAYEQYF. Here the CDR3 DNA reads TGTGCCAGCAGCGTAGCGGTGGGGGCCTACGAGCAGTACTTC.

As DNA, the CDR3 is TGCAGCGTTGAGACAGGGAGCTCCTACGAGCAGTACTTC. Translation: CSVETGSSYEQYF. The chain carries TRBV29-1 and TRBJ2-7; 7 nucleotides match TRBD1. The junction had 2 bases not matched to a gene; V was cut back by 3 bases and J by 0 bases. CDR1 is SQVTM, CDR2 ANQGSEA, per germline. The CDR3 spans 13 residues.

This chain joins TRBV12-3 or TRBV12-4 and TRBJ1-1; D is ambiguous. This CDR3 region has 14 residues. Trimming cost V 5 bases and J 3 bases, with 13 bases left between them. Here the CDR3 reads CASSTHRADTEAFF. CDR3 DNA sequence: TGTGCCAGCAGTACGCATCGGGCTGACACTGAAGCTTTCTTT.

J is TRBJ2-1 and V is TRBV7-9; 7 positions agree with TRBD1. Germline loops: CDR1 SEHNR, CDR2 FQNEAQ (reference sequence). V lost 4 bases and J lost 5; bases outside the gene matches: 11. CDR3 length equals 16 residues. DNA of the CDR3: TGTGCCAGCAGCTGGCAGAGGGACAGAGTTAACAATGAGCAGTTCTTC. It yields the protein CASSWQRDRVNNEQFF. Variable domain in full (rest from reference TRBV7-9 and TRBJ2-1): DTGVSQNPRHKITKRGQNVTFRCDPISEHNRLYWYRQTLGQGPEFLTYFQNEAQLEKSRLLSDRFSAERPKGSFSTLEIQRTEQGDSAMYLCASSWQRDRVNNEQFFGPGTRLTVL.

DNA of the CDR3: TGTGCCAGCTGGTCTAACTACAATGAGCAGTTCTTC. It yields the protein CASWSNYNEQFF. This chain uses TRBV2 with TRBJ2-1; D call uncertain. The length of the CDR3 is 12 residues. CDR1 SNHLY and CDR2 FYNNEI come from the germline V gene. The V gene lost 8 bases and the J gene lost 3 bases, with 8 bases spanning the gap. The full variable domain, with the rest looked up from reference TRBV2 and TRBJ2-1, is EPEVTQTPSHQVTQMGQEVILRCVPISNHLYFYWYRQILGQKVEFLVSFYNNEISEKSEIFDDQFSVERPDGSNFTLKIRSTKLEDSAMYFCASWSNYNEQFFGPGTRLTVL.

V and J are TRBV28 and TRBJ2-6; D call uncertain. The V end was cut by 5 bases, the J end by 0 bases, with 17 bases between. CDR1 is MDHEN and CDR2 is SYDVKM in the germline V gene. The CDR3 sequence is 18 residues long. The CDR3 loop reads CASSTLGLSSSGANVLTF. The CDR3 DNA follows: TGTGCCAGCAGTACCCTGGGCCTTTCAAGCTCTGGGGCCAACGTCCTGACTTTC.

This clonotype occurred once. The chain employs TRBV5-6 and TRBJ2-6; no reliable D call. Trimming cost V 4 bases and J 2 bases, with 1 base left between them. CDR1 and CDR2 (germline): SGHDT, YYEEEE. The CDR3 has 12 residues. As DNA, the CDR3 is TGTGCCAGCAGCCCTGGGGCCAACGTCCTGACTTTC. Its protein is CASSPGANVLTF. Full variable domain (rest looked up from reference TRBV5-6 and TRBJ2-6): DAGVTQSPTHLIKTRGQQVTLRCSPKSGHDTVSWYQQALGQGPQFIFQYYEEEERQRGNFPDRFSGHQFPNYSSELNVNALLLGDSALYLCASSPGANVLTFGAGSRLTVL.

The rearrangement links TRBV2 to TRBJ1-5; possible D gene TRBD1, 5 bases. The CDR3 is made up of 13 amino acids. V lost 7 bases and J 3 bases, leaving 10 bases between the germline ends. CDR1 SNHLY and CDR2 FYNNEI come from the germline V gene. The CDR3 DNA follows: TGTGCCAGCACTATACAGGACAATCAGCCCCAGCATTTT. Translation: CASTIQDNQPQHF.